This T cell receptor beta chain was sequenced for a study of vaccination effects on CD4 cells after COVID-19. Clones were read by immunoSEQ multiplex PCR, and TCRdb kept only the in-frame ones, dropping some. In the table there are roughly 34,000 clones, roughly 70% of which are singletons. There are 14 residues in the CDR3. Deletions cut 1 base from V and 4 bases from J, with 8 bases between. Germline lookup yields CDR1 LGHDT and CDR2 YNNKEL (reference sequence). Culturing for around eleven days preceded CD4+ T cell isolation. Notes on this clone: Its target is unknown.

The TCR sequence derives from a human donor who received a COVID-19 vaccine. The starting material was CD4+ T cells from PBMCs cultured without peptide, obtained before COVID-19 vaccination. The gene calls are TRBV3-1 (or the pseudogene TRBV3-2) and TRBJ1-3; maybe TRBD1 (5 bases). The CDR3 DNA reads TGTGCCAGCAGCCAAGGGACAATAGGAAACACCATATATTTT. Its translation is CASSQGTIGNTIYF.